Presented here are 6 T cell receptor beta chains from one specimen sequenced in a study of identifying expanded T cells in peripheral blood. Some clones are missing from TCRdb's copy, which holds only in-frame ones; the method was immunoSEQ multiplex PCR. The sample holds 70,000 to 100,000 clones, about 90% seen once. The sequencing sample was made of blood. The origin of the receptors is a person aged 18 to 75 in good health.

The genes are TRBV7-6 and TRBJ2-7, with 8 bases fitting TRBD2. Looked up from germline, CDR1 is SGHVS and CDR2 is FNYEAQ. V shed 2 bases and J 4 bases; nucleotides not matched to a gene: 13. This CDR3 is built from 17 residues. In DNA form, the CDR3 reads TGTGCCAGCAGCTTACAGGCGGCTAGCGGGTCCCCATACGAGCAGTACTTC. Translation: CASSLQAASGSPYEQYF.

As DNA, the CDR3 is TGTGCCAGCAGCTTAGATTCGGGGAGAGAGACCCAGTACTTC. Its protein product is CASSLDSGRETQYF. The gene calls are TRBV11-2 and TRBJ2-5; tentatively, D is TRBD2 (5 bases). Trimming took off 0 bases at V and 4 bases at J, with 9 bases between the two ends. The germline gives CDR1 SGHAT, CDR2 FQNNGV. The CDR3 length is 14 residues.

The chain joins TRBV9 to TRBJ2-1; 11 nucleotides align to TRBD1. Germline loops: CDR1 SGDLS, CDR2 YYNGEE. The CDR3 contains 15 residues. V dropped 3 bases and J dropped 6; count of bases not matched to a gene: 5. In DNA form, the CDR3 reads TGTGCCAGCAGCGGACCCGGGACAGGGGGCAATGAGCAGTTCTTC. Its translation: CASSGPGTGGNEQFF.

CDR3 in DNA: TGCGCCAGCAGCCAAGAGCTAGGGACAGGCTCCTACGAGCAGTACTTC. It translates to CASSQELGTGSYEQYF. The rearrangement links TRBV4-3 to TRBJ2-7, with TRBD1 matching 8 bases. The junction had 4 bases not matched to a gene; V was cut back by 0 bases and J by 0 bases. The germline V gene encodes CDR1 LGHNA and CDR2 YSLEER. The CDR3 loop spans 16 amino acids.

The rearrangement uses TRBV5-4 and TRBJ2-3; TRBD2 agrees at 8 bases. The V gene's germline CDR1 is SGHNT and CDR2 YYREEE (reference sequence). J was trimmed by 0 bases and V by 10 bases; bases with no gene match: 7. The CDR3 has 14 residues. Here the CDR3 reads CAARGGSSTDTQYF. CDR3 DNA sequence: TGTGCCGCCCGGGGGGGCTCTAGCACAGATACGCAGTATTTT. Complete variable domain (other parts from reference TRBV5-4 and TRBJ2-3): ETGVTQSPTHLIKTRGQQVTLRCSSQSGHNTVSWYQQALGQGPQFIFQYYREEENGRGNFPPRFSGLQFPNYSSELNVNALELDDSALYLCAARGGSSTDTQYFGPGTRLTVL.

The rearrangement joins TRBV19 to TRBJ1-1; possibly TRBD1 for D (5 bases). Trimming cost V 6 bases and J 1 base, with 9 bases left between them. Germline V gives CDR1 LNHDA, CDR2 SQIVND (reference sequence). CDR3 length equals 13 residues. CDR3 sequence reads: CASSQTENTEAFF. For the CDR3, the DNA is TGTGCCAGTAGCCAGACAGAGAACACTGAAGCTTTCTTT.